This T cell receptor (beta chain) was captured in a study of blood T cells in healthy people across ages. A J-beta primer mix and a sample-barcoded 5' primer were used in a second PCR of roughly 6 to 11 cycles. TCRdb independently ran MiXCR on the 5' RACE reads; one entry per CDR3 protein. The repertoire has about 730,000 distinct CDR3 sequences, roughly 41% of them found once; the top ten carry 20% to 25%. CDR1 is SGHTA and CDR2 is FQGNSA in the germline V gene. Trimming pared 2 bases from V and 6 bases from J, leaving 10 bases between. This CDR3 comprises 13 residues. Broader study findings: Estimates based on one million T cells were treated as lower bounds.

This clonotype was found once. Its target is not known. The sample consisted of blood. The rearrangement uses TRBV7-2 and TRBJ1-1; D unclear. This clonotype was sampled from a woman in her sixties or seventies in good health. CDR3 in DNA: TGTGCCAGCAGCTTATTGGGCGGTTCTGAAGCTTTCTTT. This translates into CASSLLGGSEAFF. The variable domain in full, with the rest retrieved from reference TRBV7-2 and TRBJ1-1, is GAGVSQSPSNKVTEKGKDVELRCDPISGHTALYWYRQSLGQGLEFLIYFQGNSAPDKSGLPSDRFSAERTGGSVSTLTIQRTQQEDSAVYLCASSLLGGSEAFFGQGTRLTVV.